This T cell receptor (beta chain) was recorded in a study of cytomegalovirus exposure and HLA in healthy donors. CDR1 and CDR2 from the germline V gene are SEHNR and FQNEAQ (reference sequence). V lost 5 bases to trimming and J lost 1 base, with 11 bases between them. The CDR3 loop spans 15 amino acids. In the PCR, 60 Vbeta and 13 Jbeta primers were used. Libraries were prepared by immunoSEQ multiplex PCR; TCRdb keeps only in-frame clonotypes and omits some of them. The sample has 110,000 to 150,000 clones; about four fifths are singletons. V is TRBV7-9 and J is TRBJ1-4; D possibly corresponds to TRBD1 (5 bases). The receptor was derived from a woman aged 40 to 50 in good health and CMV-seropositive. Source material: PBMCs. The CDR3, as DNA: TGTGCCAGCAGCCCCCCGGGGGGAACTAATGAAAAACTGTTTTTT. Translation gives CASSPPGGTNEKLFF. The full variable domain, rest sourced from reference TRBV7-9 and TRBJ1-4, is DTGVSQNPRHKITKRGQNVTFRCDPISEHNRLYWYRQTLGQGPEFLTYFQNEAQLEKSRLLSDRFSAERPKGSFSTLEIQRTEQGDSAMYLCASSPPGGTNEKLFFGSGTQLSVL.